Below, 6 T cell receptor beta chains from the same sample are listed, as sequenced in a study of cytotoxic CD8 clonotypes in ibrutinib-treated CLL. This table comes from immunoSEQ multiplex PCR, and its TCRdb copy is limited to in-frame clones, with some not included. The sample contains 270,000 or so clones, roughly three quarters of which appear only once. The specimen comprised PBMCs, sampled at disease progression, from a patient treated with ibrutinib. All receptors come from a human donor with chronic lymphocytic leukemia.

The chain combines TRBV19 with TRBJ2-4; a possible D gene is TRBD2 (6 bases). V was trimmed by 3 bases and J by 7 bases, leaving 13 bases between them. CDR1 is LNHDA and CDR2 is SQIVND in the germline V gene (reference sequence). The CDR3 runs to 14 residues. CDR3 in amino acids: CASSMLAGINIQYF. The CDR3 DNA follows: TGTGCCAGTAGTATGTTGGCGGGAATTAACATTCAGTACTTC.

This rearrangement joins TRBV28 to TRBJ2-7; D may correspond to TRBD1 or TRBD2 (5 bases each). V was clipped by 3 bases and J by 7 bases, with 10 bases between them. Germline V gene sequence: CDR1 MDHEN, CDR2 SYDVKM. The CDR3 totals 12 residues. The CDR3 DNA is TGTGCCAGCAGTTTTTGGGGGTTTGAGCAGTACTTC. Its protein is CASSFWGFEQYF.

The rearrangement uses TRBV10-2 and TRBJ2-2, with TRBD2 identical over 15 bases. Germline V gene sequence: CDR1 WSHSY, CDR2 SAAADI. The CDR3 covers 16 residues. Trimming took 6 bases from V and 1 from J; bases not matched to a gene: 0. The CDR3 here is CASRGLAGGNTGELFF. The DNA for the CDR3 is TGCGCCAGCAGGGGACTAGCGGGGGGGAACACCGGGGAGCTGTTTTTT.

The J gene is TRBJ2-2, the V gene TRBV5-6; D is uncertain. V lost 1 base to trimming and J lost 3 bases, with 4 bases between them. Germline V gene sequence: CDR1 SGHDT, CDR2 YYEEEE. This CDR3 region has 13 residues. This CDR3 reads CASSLYYTGELFF. In DNA form, the CDR3 reads TGTGCCAGCAGCTTGTATTACACCGGGGAGCTGTTTTTT.

The V gene is TRBV7-8, the J gene TRBJ2-1; 8 bases match TRBD1. V trimming: 6 bases; J trimming: 7 bases; junction bases outside the gene matches: 11. Germline CDR1 SGHVS, CDR2 FQNEAQ. The CDR3 extends over 15 amino acids. The chain's CDR3 is CASRESRGPLNEQFF. The CDR3 nucleotides read TGTGCCAGCAGGGAATCCAGGGGGCCTTTGAATGAGCAGTTCTTC.

The chain has TRBV7-3 and TRBJ2-7; TRBD2 aligns across 12 bases. The V gene end was trimmed by 5 bases and the J gene end by 1 base; junction bases not matched to a gene: 6. This CDR3 comprises 16 residues. Germline CDR1 SGHTA, CDR2 FQGTGA. The DNA for the CDR3 is TGTGCCAGCAGCGGACGACTAGCGGGGGCGTCCTACGAGCAGTACTTC. Protein sequence: CASSGRLAGASYEQYF.